This entry lists 10 T cell receptor beta chains sequenced from one sample in a study of HIV-infected patients and healthy controls. Alpha and beta constant-region primers primed reverse transcription of 400 to 500 ng RNA. Separate chain-specific third strand synthesis with multiplexing indices produced the alpha and beta libraries. One entry per CDR3 protein, called by TCRdb with MiXCR from the 5' RACE reads. The sample includes more than 9,000 distinct CDR3 sequences, about 6.5% seen only once; the top ten take under 30%. Follow-up blood was drawn about 14 weeks, roughly three months, after antiretroviral therapy began. All unsorted peripheral T cells were captured because whole blood was used without fractionation. Sample: blood, taken during antiretroviral therapy. These receptors were obtained from an adult with HIV infection. The donor label of this sample is uncertain.

This clonotype counts as medium-sized (0.01 to 0.1%). This chain connects TRBV4-1 to TRBJ2-1; D possibly matches TRBD1 or TRBD2 (5 bases each). The CDR3 has 14 amino acids. CDR1 MGHRA and CDR2 YSYEKL come from the germline V gene. V was trimmed by 0 bases and J by 9 bases, leaving 12 bases between them. For the CDR3, the DNA is TGCGCCAGCAGCCAAGAGCCGGGGCCCAGTGAGCAGTTCTTC. This codes for CASSQEPGPSEQFF.

This clonotype was detected many times. The gene calls are TRBV29-1 and TRBJ2-3, with a possible D match to TRBD2 (6 bases). V was clipped by 4 bases and J by 0 bases, with 17 bases between them. CDR3 length: 16 amino acids. CDR1 SQVTM and CDR2 ANQGSEA come from the germline V gene. DNA of the CDR3: TGCAGCGTTGGCAGGCATAGCGGTGCTAGCACAGATACGCAGTATTTT. Protein: CSVGRHSGASTDTQYF.

In this sample, this clonotype turned up many times. The V and J genes are TRBV7-8 and TRBJ1-6; no clear D. Germline assignment: CDR1 SGHVS and CDR2 FQNEAQ. The V end lost 3 bases, the J end lost 5 bases, and 14 bases lay between the germline ends. The CDR3 extends over 16 amino acids. The DNA of the CDR3 is TGTGCCAGCAGCTTCCGCCACCCGTCCGATAATTCACCCCTCCACTTT. Protein sequence: CASSFRHPSDNSPLHF. Drawing the rest from reference TRBV7-8 and TRBJ1-6, the complete variable domain is GAGVSQSPRYKVAKRGQDVALRCDPISGHVSLFWYQQALGQGPEFLTYFQNEAQLDKSGLPSDRFFAERPEGSVSTLKIQRTQQEDSAVYLCASSFRHPSDNSPLHFGNGTRLTVT.

This clonotype was detected ten times or more. The chain links TRBV27 to TRBJ2-2; D perhaps matches TRBD1 (6 bases). The germline V and J ends were trimmed by 2 bases and 5 bases, with 12 bases remaining between them. CDR1 and CDR2 (germline): MNHEY, SMNVEV (reference sequence). This CDR3 region has 15 residues. The CDR3: CASSLGQGITGELFF. The CDR3, as DNA: TGTGCCAGCAGTTTAGGCCAGGGGATAACCGGGGAGCTGTTTTTT.

There are many counts of this clonotype. The rearrangement joins TRBV7-9 to TRBJ1-5; D may be TRBD1 (5 bases). CDR3 size: 17 residues. The germline gives CDR1 SEHNR, CDR2 FQNEAQ (reference sequence). Trimming left V 3 bases short and J 0 bases short, with 15 bases between. CDR3 nucleotides: TGTGCCAGCAGCTTGGACACCGGCCCTTATAGCAATCAGCCCCAGCATTTT. Translating gives CASSLDTGPYSNQPQHF.

In this sample, this clonotype turned up a few times. The chain combines TRBV11-2 with TRBJ1-1; the D gene is possibly TRBD1 (5 bases). Trimming shortened V by 0 bases and J by 5 bases, and 7 bases separated the two germline ends. CDR1 is SGHAT and CDR2 is FQNNGV in the germline V gene. The CDR3 sequence is 13 residues long. The CDR3 reads CASSLDRGTEAFF. Written as DNA, the CDR3 is TGTGCCAGCAGCTTAGATCGGGGGACTGAAGCTTTCTTT.

This clonotype was seen at least ten times. The chain uses TRBV20-1 and TRBJ2-5, with no clear D. The CDR3 length is 14 residues. V shed 2 bases and J shed 1 base, with 11 bases lying between them. Germline loops: CDR1 DFQATT, CDR2 SNEGSKA (reference sequence). CDR3 loop: CSARPRWGQETQYF. The CDR3 coding sequence is TGCAGTGCTAGACCCAGGTGGGGCCAAGAGACCCAGTACTTC.

This clonotype has only a few counts. V and J are TRBV9 and TRBJ2-1; D is uncertain. This CDR3 has 17 amino acids. Germline V gene data show CDR1 as SGDLS and CDR2 as YYNGEE. Trimming took off 6 bases at V and 0 bases at J, with 19 bases between the two ends. CDR3 region: CASTPGDVASSYNEQFF. The CDR3 nucleotides are TGTGCCAGCACCCCAGGTGATGTCGCTAGCTCCTACAATGAGCAGTTCTTC.

This clonotype occurred many times. This sequence joins TRBV6-6 and TRBJ2-3; D gene uncertain. Germline V gene lookup returns CDR1 MNHNY and CDR2 SVGAGI (reference sequence). The V end lost 10 bases, the J end lost 7 bases, and 9 bases lay between the germline ends. This CDR3 has 10 amino acids. This chain's CDR3 is CATGDNTQYF. For the CDR3, the DNA is TGTGCCACTGGGGATAATACGCAGTATTTT.

This clonotype rates as large. The V and J genes are TRBV20-1 and TRBJ2-1; D is uncertain. V gave up 3 bases and J gave up 2 bases, with 14 bases separating them. CDR3 length: 15 amino acids. Looked up from germline, CDR1 is DFQATT and CDR2 is SNEGSKA (reference sequence). The CDR3 loop is CSASEAFHAYNEQFF. CDR3 in DNA: TGCAGTGCTAGCGAAGCGTTCCACGCCTACAATGAGCAGTTCTTC.